The 22 T cell receptor beta chains below come from one sample, sequenced in a study of PD-1 blockade in classical Hodgkin lymphoma. Brentuximab vedotin exposure varied among the patients, all of whom had relapsed after autologous stem cell transplantation. Clones were sequenced by immunoSEQ multiplex PCR, and TCRdb holds only the in-frame ones, with some missing. This sample yields over 35,000 clones, of which approximately 90% are seen a single time; 5% to 6.5% belongs to the top ten. The source material was peripheral blood mononuclear cells (PBMCs), sampled before the second cycle of nivolumab. All receptors derive from a human donor with classical Hodgkin lymphoma.

The chain has TRBV27 and TRBJ1-4; 11 bases align to TRBD1. The CDR3 extends over 14 amino acids. V gave up 6 bases and J gave up 6 bases; unmatched junction bases: 3. From germline, CDR1 is MNHEY and CDR2 SMNVEV (reference sequence). DNA of the CDR3: TGTGCCAGCAGAGAGGGACAGGGGGATGAAAAACTGTTTTTT. Amino acid sequence: CASREGQGDEKLFF.

Only a few counts were recorded for this clone. The chain is built from TRBV11-2 and TRBJ2-1; D perhaps matches TRBD2 (5 bases). The V end lost 3 bases, the J end lost 7 bases, and 10 bases lay between the germline ends. Looked up from germline, CDR1 is SGHAT and CDR2 is FQNNGV. This CDR3 has 13 residues. CDR3 DNA sequence: TGTGCCAGCAGCTTCATTTCGGGGAATGAGCAGTTCTTC. The encoded protein is CASSFISGNEQFF.

The rearrangement joins TRBV5-7 to TRBJ2-3; tentatively, D is TRBD2 (5 bases). TRBV5-7 is recorded as an ORF, its role being uncertain. Deletions cut 2 bases from V and 4 bases from J, with 14 bases between. The CDR3 is 15 amino acids. The CDR3 nucleotides read TGTGCCAGCAGCTTAGCGGAGTGGGTAGCAGATACGCAGTATTTT. This gives the protein CASSLAEWVADTQYF.

The chain uses TRBV5-5 and TRBJ2-6; D gene uncertain. The V and J ends lost 7 bases and 5 bases respectively, with 22 bases between them. In germline, CDR1 is SGHKS, CDR2 YYEKEE (reference sequence). This CDR3 is 17 amino acids long. In DNA form, the CDR3 reads TGTGCCAGCCTTGCATTTCTCGCACAAAGTCGGGCCAACGTCCTGACTTTC. Translation: CASLAFLAQSRANVLTF. The full variable domain, in which reference TRBV5-5 and TRBJ2-6 provide the parts outside the CDR3, is DAGVTQSPTHLIKTRGQQVTLRCSPISGHKSVSWYQQVLGQGPQFIFQYYEKEERGRGNFPDRFSARQFPNYSSELNVNALLLGDSALYLCASLAFLAQSRANVLTFGAGSRLTVL.

V usage is TRBV28 and J usage is TRBJ2-6, with D maybe TRBD2 (5 bases). V dropped 5 bases and J dropped 1 base, with 15 bases sitting between them. The CDR3 has 17 residues. Germline-derived CDR1 and CDR2 are MDHEN and SYDVKM. The CDR3 reads CASSRRTGRSGANVLTF. CDR3 bases: TGTGCCAGCAGTCGCCGGACTGGACGTTCTGGGGCCAACGTCCTGACTTTC.

V and J are TRBV6-5 and TRBJ2-5; a weak D match, TRBD2 (7 bases). In germline, CDR1 is MNHEY, CDR2 SVGAGI. V shed 4 bases and J shed 3 bases, with 15 bases lying between them. This CDR3 comprises 15 residues. The CDR3 spells CASSSPRGGEETQYF. CDR3 bases: TGTGCCAGCAGTTCCCCCCGCGGGGGCGAAGAGACCCAGTACTTC.

This clone has just one count. This sequence joins TRBV5-1 and TRBJ1-4; D not certain. Trimming left V 0 bases short and J 7 bases short, with 4 bases between. The CDR3 is made up of 12 amino acids. Per germline, CDR1 SGHRS and CDR2 YFSETQ. The CDR3 DNA reads as TGCGCCAGCAGCTTGGTTGGTGAAAAACTGTTTTTT. It codes for CASSLVGEKLFF.

This chain links TRBV5-4 with TRBJ1-2; no clear D. Trimming removed 1 base from V and 8 bases from J, with 12 bases in between. The CDR3 has 13 residues. Per the germline V gene, CDR1 is SGHNT and CDR2 is YYREEE (reference sequence). The CDR3 here is CASSLLEKRGYTF. CDR3 nucleotide sequence: TGTGCCAGCAGCTTGTTGGAAAAGCGGGGCTACACCTTC.

This rearrangement joins TRBV2 to TRBJ2-1, with TRBD2 identical over 12 bases. Germline V lookup: CDR1 SNHLY, CDR2 FYNNEI. Losses at the gene ends were 4 bases for V and 6 bases for J; bases not matched to a gene: 4. The CDR3 spans 15 residues. CDR3 DNA: TGTGCCAGCAGTGTCGGACTAGCGGGGAGCAATGAGCAGTTCTTC. The encoded protein is CASSVGLAGSNEQFF.

The chain recombines TRBV5-4 with TRBJ1-5, with a possible D match to TRBD1 (6 bases). Looked up from germline, CDR1 is SGHNT and CDR2 is YYREEE (reference sequence). Trimming stripped 0 bases from V and 5 bases from J, with 6 bases between. CDR3 length equals 13 residues. The CDR3, as DNA: TGTGCCAGCAGCTTGGACAGGGATCAGCCCCAGCATTTT. Encoded protein: CASSLDRDQPQHF.

V gene TRBV5-1 combines with J gene TRBJ1-2; TRBD1 agrees at 8 bases. Unmatched junction bases numbered 10, after V lost 2 bases and J lost 4 bases. This CDR3 has 16 amino acids. Germline values: CDR1 SGHRS, CDR2 YFSETQ. The CDR3 region has the DNA TGCGCCAGCAGCTTTGGCAGGGGGCAGTCAGTCTATGGCTACACCTTC. This translates into CASSFGRGQSVYGYTF.

J is TRBJ2-7 and V is TRBV6-5, with 8 bases aligning to TRBD2. The CDR3 loop spans 14 amino acids. V shed 2 bases and J 2 bases; nucleotides not matched to a gene: 2. Germline V gives CDR1 MNHEY, CDR2 SVGAGI. CDR3 sequence: CASSYGRGAYEQYF. DNA of the CDR3: TGTGCCAGCAGTTACGGGCGGGGGGCCTACGAGCAGTACTTC.

V and J are TRBV27 and TRBJ2-1, with a possible D match to TRBD1 (6 bases). This CDR3 is built from 14 residues. V lost 0 bases, J lost 6 bases, and 9 bases lay in between. The germline V gene has CDR1 MNHEY and CDR2 SMNVEV (reference sequence). The CDR3, as DNA: TGTGCCAGCAGTTTATCGGGACACTCCAATGAGCAGTTCTTC. As protein: CASSLSGHSNEQFF.

The chain employs TRBV11-2 and TRBJ2-5; 10 bases align to TRBD2. J lost 5 bases, V lost 3 bases, and 6 bases had no gene match. Germline V CDR1 and CDR2: SGHAT, FQNNGV. The CDR3 sequence is 15 residues long. CDR3 sequence reads: CASSLDGTSDETQYF. Here the CDR3 DNA reads TGTGCCAGCAGCTTGGACGGGACTAGCGATGAGACCCAGTACTTC.

The chain employs TRBV5-6 and TRBJ1-1; 8 bases match TRBD1. The length of the CDR3 is 15 residues. Unmatched junction bases numbered 8, after V lost 3 bases and J lost 4 bases. CDR1 is SGHDT and CDR2 is YYEEEE in the germline V gene. The CDR3 sequence: CASSSRGRGITEAFF. CDR3 coding DNA: TGTGCCAGCAGCTCCAGGGGGCGTGGTATCACTGAAGCTTTCTTT.

The CDR3 protein is CASSLGGVRGYTF. The CDR3 DNA reads as TGTGCCAGCAGCTTAGGCGGAGTACGTGGCTACACCTTC. This sequence joins TRBV7-9 and TRBJ1-2; D uncertain. The germline V gene encodes CDR1 SEHNR and CDR2 FQNEAQ (reference sequence). The CDR3 extends over 13 amino acids. V lost 1 base and J lost 7, with 10 bases in between.

The V call is TRBV27, the J call TRBJ2-3; D possibly corresponds to TRBD2 (5 bases). Looked up from germline, CDR1 is MNHEY and CDR2 is SMNVEV (reference sequence). CDR3 length: 17 amino acids. With 4 bases removed from V and 6 bases from J, the gap between germline ends came to 23 bases. This chain's CDR3 is CASSSYLVSGERDTQYF. The CDR3 nucleotides are TGTGCCAGCAGTTCTTATCTCGTCAGCGGAGAGCGGGATACGCAGTATTTT.

V gene TRBV29-1 combines with J gene TRBJ2-7; D is possibly TRBD1 or TRBD2 (5 bases each). Germline values: CDR1 SQVTM, CDR2 ANQGSEA. The V end lost 2 bases, the J end lost 0 bases, and 14 bases lay between the germline ends. This CDR3 contains 15 residues. The CDR3, as DNA: TGCAGCGTTGAAAGCCCGGGGACCAGCTCCTACGAGCAGTACTTC. Protein sequence: CSVESPGTSSYEQYF.

The chain has TRBV19 and TRBJ2-2; possibly TRBD1 for D (5 bases). The V gene's germline CDR1 is LNHDA and CDR2 SQIVND (reference sequence). V was shortened by 4 bases and J by 5 bases, with 14 bases between the two germline ends. The CDR3 runs to 15 residues. The CDR3 is CASSTRTFGTGELFF. The CDR3 region has the DNA TGTGCCAGTAGTACGAGGACATTTGGGACCGGGGAGCTGTTTTTT. Based on the CDR3 plus reference TRBV19 and TRBJ2-2, the full variable domain is DGGITQSPKYLFRKEGQNVTLSCEQNLNHDAMYWYRQDPGQGLRLIYYSQIVNDFQKGDIAEGYSVSREKKESFPLTVTSAQKNPTAFYLCASSTRTFGTGELFFGEGSRLTVL.

This clone occurred a few times. The chain links TRBV13 to TRBJ2-7; 7 bases align to TRBD2. From germline, CDR1 is PRHDT and CDR2 FYEKMQ (reference sequence). V lost 3 bases and J lost 6; bases outside the gene matches: 20. CDR3 length: 18 residues. The CDR3 loop reads CASSLGDLGGGPATEQYF. In DNA, the CDR3 is TGTGCCAGCAGCTTGGGTGATTTGGGGGGAGGGCCAGCGACCGAGCAGTACTTC.

The chain is built from TRBV28 and TRBJ2-2; TRBD1 might be the D (5 bases). Deletions cut 7 bases from V and 0 bases from J, with 15 bases between. The CDR3 sequence is 16 residues long. The germline gives CDR1 MDHEN, CDR2 SYDVKM. The CDR3 coding sequence is TGTGCCAGCACCATGGGGCTGACAGCGAACACCGGGGAGCTGTTTTTT. It codes for CASTMGLTANTGELFF.

The rearrangement uses TRBV5-4 and TRBJ1-6; possibly TRBD1 for D (5 bases). The germline gives CDR1 SGHNT, CDR2 YYREEE (reference sequence). Trimming removed 0 bases from V and 3 bases from J, with 7 bases in between. This CDR3 has 15 amino acids. The CDR3 loop is CASSLAQGYNSPLHF. The CDR3 DNA reads TGTGCCAGCAGCTTGGCGCAGGGCTATAATTCACCCCTCCACTTT.